This TCR beta chain derives from a study of T cells in narcolepsy. Study summary: Enrolled donors included narcolepsy type 1 or type 2 patients and healthy controls. Notes on the study in general: HCRT-specific and TRIB2-specific autoreactive clonotypes appeared among same-patient CSF and blood CD4+ clonotypes. Autoreactive clonotypes reportedly recurred in blood of same and different patients, not controls.

Only in-frame clones appear in the TCRdb table, and some are missing; sequencing was by immunoSEQ multiplex PCR. The sample shows approximately 25,000 clones, approximately 80% of them seen only once. About this clone: Its antigen is unknown.

Germline V gene sequence: CDR1 MNHNS, CDR2 SASEGT. The trim removed 2 bases at V and 7 bases at J, leaving 5 bases unmatched. The CDR3 sequence is 14 residues long. The sample consisted of memory (CD45RA-) CD4+ T cells from blood. This clonotype originated in a human donor in good health. This chain uses TRBV6-1 with TRBJ2-1; 7 nucleotides align to TRBD1. As DNA, the CDR3 is TGTGCCAGCAGTGAAATCGACAGGGCGAATGAGCAGTTCTTC. Its translation: CASSEIDRANEQFF.